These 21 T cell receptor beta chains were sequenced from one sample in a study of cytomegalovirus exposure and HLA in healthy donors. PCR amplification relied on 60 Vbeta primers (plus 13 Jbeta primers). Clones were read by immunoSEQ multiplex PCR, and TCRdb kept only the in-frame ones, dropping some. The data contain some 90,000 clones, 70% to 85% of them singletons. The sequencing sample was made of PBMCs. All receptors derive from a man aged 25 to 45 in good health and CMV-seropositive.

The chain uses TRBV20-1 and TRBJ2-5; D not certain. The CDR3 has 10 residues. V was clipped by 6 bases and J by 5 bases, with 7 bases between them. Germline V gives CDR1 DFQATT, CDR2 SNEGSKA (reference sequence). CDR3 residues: CSAVLETQYF. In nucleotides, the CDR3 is TGCAGTGCCGTCTTGGAGACCCAGTACTTC.

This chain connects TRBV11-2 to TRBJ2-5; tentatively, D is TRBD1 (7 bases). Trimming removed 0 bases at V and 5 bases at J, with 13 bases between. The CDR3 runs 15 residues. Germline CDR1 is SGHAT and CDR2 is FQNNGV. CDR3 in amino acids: CASSLDRAGGETQYF. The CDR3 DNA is TGTGCCAGCAGCTTAGATCGGGCAGGGGGGGAGACCCAGTACTTC.

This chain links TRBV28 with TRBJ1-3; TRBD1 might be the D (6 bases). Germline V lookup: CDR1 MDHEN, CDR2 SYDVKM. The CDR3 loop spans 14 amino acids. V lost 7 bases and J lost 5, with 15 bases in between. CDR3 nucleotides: TGTGCCAGCACAGGGGCCCTAAGGCGAAACACCATATATTTT. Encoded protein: CASTGALRRNTIYF. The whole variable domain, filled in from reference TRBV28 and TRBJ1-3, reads DVKVTQSSRYLVKRTGEKVFLECVQDMDHENMFWYRQDPGLGLRLIYFSYDVKMKEKGDIPEGYSVSREKKERFSLILESASTNQTSMYLCASTGALRRNTIYFGEGSWLTVV.

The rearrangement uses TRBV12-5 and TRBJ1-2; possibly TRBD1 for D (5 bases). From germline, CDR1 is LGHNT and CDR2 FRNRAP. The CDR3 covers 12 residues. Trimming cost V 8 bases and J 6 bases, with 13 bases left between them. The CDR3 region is CASFSRRDGYTF. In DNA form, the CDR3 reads TGTGCTAGTTTTTCCCGCAGGGATGGCTACACCTTC.

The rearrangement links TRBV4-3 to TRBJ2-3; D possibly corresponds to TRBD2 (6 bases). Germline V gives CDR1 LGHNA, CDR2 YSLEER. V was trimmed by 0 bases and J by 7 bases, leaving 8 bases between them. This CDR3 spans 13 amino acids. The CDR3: CASSQETSYTQYF. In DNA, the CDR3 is TGCGCCAGCAGCCAAGAGACTAGTTATACGCAGTATTTT.

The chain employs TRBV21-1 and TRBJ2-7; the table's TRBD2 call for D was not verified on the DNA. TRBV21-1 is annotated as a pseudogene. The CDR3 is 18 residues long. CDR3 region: CASSKGEGVGDSAYEQYV. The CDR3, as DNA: TGTGCCAGCAGCAAAGGGGAGGGGGTCGGGGACTCCGCGTACGAGCAGTACGTC.

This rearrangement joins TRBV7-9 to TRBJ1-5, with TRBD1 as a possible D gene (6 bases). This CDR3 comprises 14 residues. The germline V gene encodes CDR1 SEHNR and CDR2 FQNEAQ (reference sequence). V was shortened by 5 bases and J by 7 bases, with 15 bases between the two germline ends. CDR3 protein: CASSVGGAGQPQHF. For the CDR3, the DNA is TGTGCCAGCAGCGTTGGGGGGGCAGGGCAGCCCCAGCATTTT. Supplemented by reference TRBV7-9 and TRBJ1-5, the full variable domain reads DTGVSQNPRHKITKRGQNVTFRCDPISEHNRLYWYRQTLGQGPEFLTYFQNEAQLEKSRLLSDRFSAERPKGSFSTLEIQRTEQGDSAMYLCASSVGGAGQPQHFGDGTRLSIL.

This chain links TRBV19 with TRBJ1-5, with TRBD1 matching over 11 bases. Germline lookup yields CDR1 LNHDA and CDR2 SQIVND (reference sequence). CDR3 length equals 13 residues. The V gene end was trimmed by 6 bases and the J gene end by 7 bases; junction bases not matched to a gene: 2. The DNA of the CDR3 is TGTGCCAGTAGGGGACAGGGGGAACAGCCCCAGCATTTT. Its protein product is CASRGQGEQPQHF.

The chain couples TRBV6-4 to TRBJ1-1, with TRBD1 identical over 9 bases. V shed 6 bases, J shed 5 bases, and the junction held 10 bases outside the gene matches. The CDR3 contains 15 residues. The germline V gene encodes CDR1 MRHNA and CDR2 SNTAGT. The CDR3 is CASSRKTGGRTEAFF. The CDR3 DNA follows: TGTGCCAGCAGCCGAAAGACAGGGGGGAGAACTGAAGCTTTCTTT.

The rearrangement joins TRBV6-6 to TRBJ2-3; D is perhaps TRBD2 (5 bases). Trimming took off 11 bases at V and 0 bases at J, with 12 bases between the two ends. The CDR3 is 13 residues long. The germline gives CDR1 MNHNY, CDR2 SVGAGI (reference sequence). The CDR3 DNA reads TGTGCCTCCAAGACGGGAAGCACAGATACGCAGTATTTT. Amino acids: CASKTGSTDTQYF.

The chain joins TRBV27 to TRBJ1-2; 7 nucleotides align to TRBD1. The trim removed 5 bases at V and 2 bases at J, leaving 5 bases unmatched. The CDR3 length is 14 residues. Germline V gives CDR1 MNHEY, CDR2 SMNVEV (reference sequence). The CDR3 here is CASSPPGGNYGYTF. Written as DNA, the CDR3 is TGTGCCAGCAGTCCCCCAGGGGGGAACTATGGCTACACCTTC.

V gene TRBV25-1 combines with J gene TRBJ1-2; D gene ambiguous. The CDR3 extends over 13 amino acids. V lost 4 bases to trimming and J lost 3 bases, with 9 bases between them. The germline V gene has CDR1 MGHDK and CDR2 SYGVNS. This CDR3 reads CASSGPGDYGYTF. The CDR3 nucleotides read TGTGCCAGCAGTGGACCGGGAGACTATGGCTACACCTTC.

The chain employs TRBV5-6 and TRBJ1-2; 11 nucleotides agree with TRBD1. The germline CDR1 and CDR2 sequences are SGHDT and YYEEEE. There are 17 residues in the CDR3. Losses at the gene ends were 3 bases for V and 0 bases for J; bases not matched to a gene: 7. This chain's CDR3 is CASSWDRGIGANYGYTF. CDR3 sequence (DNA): TGTGCCAGCAGCTGGGACAGGGGGATTGGGGCTAACTATGGCTACACCTTC. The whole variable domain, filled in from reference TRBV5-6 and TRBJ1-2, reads DAGVTQSPTHLIKTRGQQVTLRCSPKSGHDTVSWYQQALGQGPQFIFQYYEEEERQRGNFPDRFSGHQFPNYSSELNVNALLLGDSALYLCASSWDRGIGANYGYTFGSGTRLTVV.

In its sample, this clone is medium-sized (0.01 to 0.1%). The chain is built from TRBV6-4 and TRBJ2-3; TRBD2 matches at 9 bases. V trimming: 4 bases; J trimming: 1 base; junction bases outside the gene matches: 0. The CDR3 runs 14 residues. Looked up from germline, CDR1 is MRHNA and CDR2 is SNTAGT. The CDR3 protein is CASSGTSGTDTQYF. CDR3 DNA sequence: TGTGCCAGCAGTGGGACTAGCGGCACAGATACGCAGTATTTT.

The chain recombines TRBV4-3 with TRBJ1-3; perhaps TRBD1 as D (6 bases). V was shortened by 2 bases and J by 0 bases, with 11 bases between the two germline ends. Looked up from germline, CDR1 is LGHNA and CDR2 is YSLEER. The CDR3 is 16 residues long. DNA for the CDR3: TGCGCCAGCAGCCAACAAGACAGGATCTCTGGAAACACCATATATTTT. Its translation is CASSQQDRISGNTIYF.

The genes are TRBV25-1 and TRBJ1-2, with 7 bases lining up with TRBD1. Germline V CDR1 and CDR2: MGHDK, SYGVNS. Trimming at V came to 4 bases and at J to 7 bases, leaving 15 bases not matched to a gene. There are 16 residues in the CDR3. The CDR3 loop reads CASSATGLGWSIGYTF. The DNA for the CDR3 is TGTGCCAGCAGTGCGACAGGGTTGGGGTGGAGTATTGGCTACACCTTC.

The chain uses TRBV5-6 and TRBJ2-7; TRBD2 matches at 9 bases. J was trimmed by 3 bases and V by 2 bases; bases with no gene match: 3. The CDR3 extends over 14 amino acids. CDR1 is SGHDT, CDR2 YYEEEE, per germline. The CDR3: CASSFGSGSYEQYF. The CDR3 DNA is TGTGCCAGCAGCTTTGGTAGCGGGAGCTACGAGCAGTACTTC.

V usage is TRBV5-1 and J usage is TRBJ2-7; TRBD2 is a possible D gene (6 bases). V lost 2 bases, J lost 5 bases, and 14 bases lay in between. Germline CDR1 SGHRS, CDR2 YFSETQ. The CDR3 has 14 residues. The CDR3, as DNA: TGCGCCAGCAGCTTAGGGCTAGCGCCTAACGAGCAGTACTTC. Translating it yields CASSLGLAPNEQYF. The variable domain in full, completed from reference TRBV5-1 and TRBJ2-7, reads KAGVTQTPRYLIKTRGQQVTLSCSPISGHRSVSWYQQTPGQGLQFLFEYFSETQRNKGNFPGRFSGRQFSNSRSEMNVSTLELGDSALYLCASSLGLAPNEQYFGPGTRLTVT.

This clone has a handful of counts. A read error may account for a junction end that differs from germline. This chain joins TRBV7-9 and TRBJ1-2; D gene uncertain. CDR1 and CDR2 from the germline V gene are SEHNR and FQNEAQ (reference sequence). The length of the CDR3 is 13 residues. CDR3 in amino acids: CSSSFIAPYGYTF. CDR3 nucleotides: TGTTCCAGCAGCTTTATAGCTCCCTATGGCTACACCTTC. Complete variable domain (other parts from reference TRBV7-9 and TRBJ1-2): DTGVSQNPRHKITKRGQNVTFRCDPISEHNRLYWYRQTLGQGPEFLTYFQNEAQLEKSRLLSDRFSAERPKGSFSTLEIQRTEQGDSAMYLCSSSFIAPYGYTFGSGTRLTVV.

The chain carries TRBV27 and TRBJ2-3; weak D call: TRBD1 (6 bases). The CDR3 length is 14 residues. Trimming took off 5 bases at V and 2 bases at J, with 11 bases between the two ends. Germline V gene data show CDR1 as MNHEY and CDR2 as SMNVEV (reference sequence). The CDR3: CASSPGQSTDTQYF. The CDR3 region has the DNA TGTGCCAGCAGTCCCGGACAGTCCACAGATACGCAGTATTTT.

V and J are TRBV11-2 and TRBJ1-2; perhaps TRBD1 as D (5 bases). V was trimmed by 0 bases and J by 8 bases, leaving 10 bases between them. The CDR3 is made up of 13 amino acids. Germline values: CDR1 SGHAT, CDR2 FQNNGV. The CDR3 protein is CASSLDRASGYTF. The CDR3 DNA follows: TGTGCCAGCAGCTTAGACAGGGCCTCCGGCTACACCTTC. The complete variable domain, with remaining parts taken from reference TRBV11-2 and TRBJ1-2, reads EAGVAQSPRYKIIEKRQSVAFWCNPISGHATLYWYQQILGQGPKLLIQFQNNGVVDDSQLPKDRFSAERLKGVDSTLKIQPAKLEDSAVYLCASSLDRASGYTFGSGTRLTVV.